This T cell receptor (beta chain) originates from a study of T cells in Graves' hyperthyroidism and ophthalmopathy. The CDR3 totals 14 residues. Trimming left V 5 bases short and J 4 bases short, with 14 bases between. RNA transcripts were the template for amplifying TCR beta CDR3 regions. The HTBI set primed first-round TCR CDR3 RT-PCR. TCRdb processed the multiplex PCR reads anew with MiXCR; each CDR3 protein has one entry. Here the sample spans 350,000 to 500,000 distinct CDR3 sequences, 12% to 15% being singletons. This clonotype was detected ten times or more. The V call is TRBV12-3 or TRBV12-4, the J call TRBJ1-1; TRBD1 is a possible D gene (6 bases). Sequenced sample: blood. The source is a woman under 30 with Graves' hyperthyroidism. In nucleotides, the CDR3 is TGTGCCAGCAGTAGTTACAGGGATAGCACTGAAGCTTTCTTT. This sequence encodes CASSSYRDSTEAFF.